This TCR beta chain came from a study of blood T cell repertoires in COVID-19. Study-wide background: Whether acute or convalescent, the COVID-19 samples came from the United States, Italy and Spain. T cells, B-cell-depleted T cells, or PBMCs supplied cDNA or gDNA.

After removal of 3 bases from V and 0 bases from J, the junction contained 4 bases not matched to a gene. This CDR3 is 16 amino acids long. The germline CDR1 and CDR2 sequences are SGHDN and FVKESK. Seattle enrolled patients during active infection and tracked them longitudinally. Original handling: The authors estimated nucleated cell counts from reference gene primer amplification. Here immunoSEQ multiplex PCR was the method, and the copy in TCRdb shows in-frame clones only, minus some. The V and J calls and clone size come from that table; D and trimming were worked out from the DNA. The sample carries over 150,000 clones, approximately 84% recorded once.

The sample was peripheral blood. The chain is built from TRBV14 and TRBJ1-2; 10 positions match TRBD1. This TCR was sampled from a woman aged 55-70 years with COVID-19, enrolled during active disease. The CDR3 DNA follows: TGTGCCAGCAGCCAGGGGACAGGGGTGACTAACTATGGCTACACCTTC. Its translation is CASSQGTGVTNYGYTF.